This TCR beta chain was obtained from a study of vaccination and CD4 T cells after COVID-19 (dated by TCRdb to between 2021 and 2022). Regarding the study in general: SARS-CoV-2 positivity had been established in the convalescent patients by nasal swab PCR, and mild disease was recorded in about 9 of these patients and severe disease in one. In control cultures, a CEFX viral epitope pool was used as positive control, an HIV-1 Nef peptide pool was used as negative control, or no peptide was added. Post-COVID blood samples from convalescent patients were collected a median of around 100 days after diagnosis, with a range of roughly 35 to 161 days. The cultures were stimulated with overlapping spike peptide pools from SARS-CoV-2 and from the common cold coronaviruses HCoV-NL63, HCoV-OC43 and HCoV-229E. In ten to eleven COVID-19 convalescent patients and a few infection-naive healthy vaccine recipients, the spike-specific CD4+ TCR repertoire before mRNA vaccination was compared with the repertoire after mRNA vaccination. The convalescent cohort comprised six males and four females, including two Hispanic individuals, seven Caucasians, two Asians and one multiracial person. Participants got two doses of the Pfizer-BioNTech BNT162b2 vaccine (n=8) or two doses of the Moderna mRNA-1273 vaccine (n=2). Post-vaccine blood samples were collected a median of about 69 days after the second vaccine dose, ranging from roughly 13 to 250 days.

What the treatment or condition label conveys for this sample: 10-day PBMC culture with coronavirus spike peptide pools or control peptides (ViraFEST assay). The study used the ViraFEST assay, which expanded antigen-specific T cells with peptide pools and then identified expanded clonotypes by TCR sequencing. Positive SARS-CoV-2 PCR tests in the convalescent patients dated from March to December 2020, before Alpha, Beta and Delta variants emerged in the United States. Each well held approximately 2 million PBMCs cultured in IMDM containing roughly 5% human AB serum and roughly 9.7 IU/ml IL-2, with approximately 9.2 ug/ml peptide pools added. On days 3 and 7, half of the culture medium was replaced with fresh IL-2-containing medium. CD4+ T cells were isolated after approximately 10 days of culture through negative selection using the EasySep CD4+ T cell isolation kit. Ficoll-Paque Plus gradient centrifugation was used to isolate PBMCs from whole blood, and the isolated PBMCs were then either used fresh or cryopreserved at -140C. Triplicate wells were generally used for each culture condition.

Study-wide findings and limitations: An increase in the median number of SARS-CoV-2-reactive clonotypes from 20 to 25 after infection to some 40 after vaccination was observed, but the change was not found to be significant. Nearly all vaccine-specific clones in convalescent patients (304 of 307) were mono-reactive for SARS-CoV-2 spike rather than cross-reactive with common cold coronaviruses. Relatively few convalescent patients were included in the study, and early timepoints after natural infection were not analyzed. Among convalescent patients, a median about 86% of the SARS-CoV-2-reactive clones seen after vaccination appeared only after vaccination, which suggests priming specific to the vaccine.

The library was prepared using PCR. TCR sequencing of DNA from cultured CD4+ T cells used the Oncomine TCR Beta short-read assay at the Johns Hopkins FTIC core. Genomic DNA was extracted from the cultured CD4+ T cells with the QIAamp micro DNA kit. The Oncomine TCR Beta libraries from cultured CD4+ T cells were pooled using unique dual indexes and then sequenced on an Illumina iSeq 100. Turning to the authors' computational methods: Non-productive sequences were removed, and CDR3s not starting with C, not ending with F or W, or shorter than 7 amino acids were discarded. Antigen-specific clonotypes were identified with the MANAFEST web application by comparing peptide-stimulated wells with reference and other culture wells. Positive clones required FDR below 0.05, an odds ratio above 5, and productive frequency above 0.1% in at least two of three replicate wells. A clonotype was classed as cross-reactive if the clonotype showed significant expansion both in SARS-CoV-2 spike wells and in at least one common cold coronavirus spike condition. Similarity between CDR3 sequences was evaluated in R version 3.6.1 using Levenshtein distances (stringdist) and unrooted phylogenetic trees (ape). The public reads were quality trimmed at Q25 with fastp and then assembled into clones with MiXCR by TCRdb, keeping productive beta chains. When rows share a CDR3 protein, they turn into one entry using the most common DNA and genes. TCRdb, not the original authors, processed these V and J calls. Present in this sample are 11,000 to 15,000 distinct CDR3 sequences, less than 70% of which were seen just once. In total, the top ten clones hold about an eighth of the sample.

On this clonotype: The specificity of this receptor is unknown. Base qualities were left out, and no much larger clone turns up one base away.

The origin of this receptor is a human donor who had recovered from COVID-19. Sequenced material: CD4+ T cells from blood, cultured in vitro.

At the DNA level, the sequence is TGCAGTGCTACCGATCTGGCTAGCGGGTCGTACAATGAGCAGTTCTTC. Its protein product is CSATDLASGSYNEQFF. Recombination joined TRBV20-1 with TRBJ2-1; 8 middle bases align to TRBD2. For CDR1 and CDR2, the germline V gene (reference sequence) lists DFQATT and SNEGSKA. The CDR3 numbers 16 residues from cysteine through phenylalanine. Here the CDR3 DNA is all that survives: 48 bases in frame from base 1. V loses 4 bases at its end and J loses 4 bases; junction bases beyond the gene matches: 12.